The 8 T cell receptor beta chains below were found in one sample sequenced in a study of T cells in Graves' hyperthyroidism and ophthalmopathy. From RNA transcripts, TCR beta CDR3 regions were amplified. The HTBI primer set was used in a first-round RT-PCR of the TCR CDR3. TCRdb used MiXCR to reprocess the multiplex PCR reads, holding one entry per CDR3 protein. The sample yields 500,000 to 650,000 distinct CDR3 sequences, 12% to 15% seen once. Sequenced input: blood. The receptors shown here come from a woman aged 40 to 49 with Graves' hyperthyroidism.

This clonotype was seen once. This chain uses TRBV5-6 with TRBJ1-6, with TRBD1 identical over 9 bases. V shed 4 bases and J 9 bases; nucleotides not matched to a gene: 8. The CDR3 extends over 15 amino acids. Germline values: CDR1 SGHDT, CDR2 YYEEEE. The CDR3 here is CASSPDRGIISPLHF. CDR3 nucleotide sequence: TGTGCCAGCAGCCCTGACAGGGGGATAATTTCACCCCTCCACTTT.

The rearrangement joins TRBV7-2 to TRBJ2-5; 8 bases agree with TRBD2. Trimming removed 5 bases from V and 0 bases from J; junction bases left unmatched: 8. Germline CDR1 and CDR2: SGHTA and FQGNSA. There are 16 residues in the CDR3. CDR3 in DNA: TGTGCCAGCAGCCAAGCCCCTAGCGGGTACCAAGAGACCCAGTACTTC. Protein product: CASSQAPSGYQETQYF.

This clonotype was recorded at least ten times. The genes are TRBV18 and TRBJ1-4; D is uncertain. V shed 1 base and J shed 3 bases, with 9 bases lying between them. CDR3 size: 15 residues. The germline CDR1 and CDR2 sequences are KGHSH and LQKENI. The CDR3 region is CASSPLGVANEKLFF. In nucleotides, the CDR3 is TGTGCCAGCTCACCACTCGGGGTGGCTAATGAAAAACTGTTTTTT.

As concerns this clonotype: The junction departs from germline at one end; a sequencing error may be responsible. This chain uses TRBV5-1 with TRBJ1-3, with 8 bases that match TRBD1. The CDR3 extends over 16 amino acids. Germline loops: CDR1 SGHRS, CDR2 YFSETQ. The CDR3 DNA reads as TGCGCCAGCAGCTTGGACGGACAGGGTAGTGGAGACACCATATATTTT. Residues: CASSLDGQGSGDTIYF.

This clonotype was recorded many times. In DNA, the CDR3 is TGTGCCAGCAGCTTTCCGGGACAGTCGGCCTACGAGCAGTACTTC. This gives the protein CASSFPGQSAYEQYF. The rearrangement links TRBV7-3 to TRBJ2-7; 7 nucleotides match TRBD1. The CDR3 loop spans 15 amino acids. Trimming took 3 bases from V and 2 from J; bases not matched to a gene: 7. In germline, CDR1 is SGHTA, CDR2 FQGTGA.

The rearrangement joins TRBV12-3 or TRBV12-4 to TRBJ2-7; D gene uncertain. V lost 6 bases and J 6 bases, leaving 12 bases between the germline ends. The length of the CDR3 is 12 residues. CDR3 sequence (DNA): TGTGCCAGCAGGTATTCGGGTGGCGAGCAGTACTTC. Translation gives CASRYSGGEQYF.

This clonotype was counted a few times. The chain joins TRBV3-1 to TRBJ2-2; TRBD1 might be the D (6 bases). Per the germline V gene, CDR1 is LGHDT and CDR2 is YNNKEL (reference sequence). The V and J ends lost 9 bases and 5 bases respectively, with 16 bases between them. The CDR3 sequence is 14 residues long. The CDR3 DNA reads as TGTGCCAGTAATCCAGGGGTGAGAACCGGGGAGCTGTTTTTT. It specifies CASNPGVRTGELFF.

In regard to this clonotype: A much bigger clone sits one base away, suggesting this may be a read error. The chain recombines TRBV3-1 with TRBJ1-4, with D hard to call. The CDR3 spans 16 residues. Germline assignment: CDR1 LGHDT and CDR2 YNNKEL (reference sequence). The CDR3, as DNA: TGTGCCAGCAGCCAAGATTTAACGGAAGGGAATGAAAAACCGTTTTTT. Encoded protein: CASSQDLTEGNEKPFF.